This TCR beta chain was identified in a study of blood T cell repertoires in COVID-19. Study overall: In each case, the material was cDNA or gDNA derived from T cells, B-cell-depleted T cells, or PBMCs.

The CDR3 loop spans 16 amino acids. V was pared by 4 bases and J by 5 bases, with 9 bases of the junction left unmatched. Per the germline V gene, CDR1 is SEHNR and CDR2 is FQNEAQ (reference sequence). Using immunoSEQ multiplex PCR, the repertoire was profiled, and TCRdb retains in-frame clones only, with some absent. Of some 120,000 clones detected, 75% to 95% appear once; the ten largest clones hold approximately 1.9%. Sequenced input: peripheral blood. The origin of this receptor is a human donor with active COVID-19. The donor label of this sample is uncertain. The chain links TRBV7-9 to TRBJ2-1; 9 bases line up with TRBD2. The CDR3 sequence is CASSSTGLAPDNEQFF. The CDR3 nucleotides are TGTGCCAGCAGCTCCACGGGACTAGCCCCGGACAATGAGCAGTTCTTC. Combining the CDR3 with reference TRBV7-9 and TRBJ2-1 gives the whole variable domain DTGVSQNPRHKITKRGQNVTFRCDPISEHNRLYWYRQTLGQGPEFLTYFQNEAQLEKSRLLSDRFSAERPKGSFSTLEIQRTEQGDSAMYLCASSSTGLAPDNEQFFGPGTRLTVL.